The 11 T cell receptor beta chains in this list originate from one sample, sequenced in a study of cytomegalovirus exposure and HLA in healthy donors. Researchers ran the PCR with 60 Vbeta and 13 Jbeta primers. The repertoire was sequenced with immunoSEQ multiplex PCR; TCRdb's copy has only in-frame clones and lacks some. In the table there are around 140,000 clones, nearly 80% of which are singletons. The sequenced sample was PBMCs. The receptors were sampled from a male donor in good health and CMV-seronegative.

CDR3 in DNA: TGTGCCTGGAGTGTAGAGGGGTCGGGCGGGGGGGCAATCTACAATGAGCAGTTCTTC. Translated, it gives CAWSVEGSGGGAIYNEQFF. The V call is TRBV30, the J call TRBJ2-1; TRBD2 matches 9 bases. CDR1 and CDR2 from the germline V gene are GTSNPN and SVGIG (reference sequence). V lost 0 bases to trimming and J lost 3 bases; unmatched junction nucleotides: 15. This CDR3 contains 19 residues.

The chain recombines TRBV19 with TRBJ2-3; D is perhaps TRBD2 (6 bases). Germline V gene lookup returns CDR1 LNHDA and CDR2 SQIVND (reference sequence). The CDR3 length is 14 residues. Trimming took off 1 base at V and 4 bases at J, with 9 bases between the two ends. CDR3 coding DNA: TGTGCCAGTAGTATAGCTAGGGACTCAGATACGCAGTATTTT. Translating gives CASSIARDSDTQYF.

The rearrangement links TRBV2 to TRBJ1-6; 8 bases match TRBD1. The CDR3 has 14 amino acids. Germline V lookup: CDR1 SNHLY, CDR2 FYNNEI. V dropped 9 bases and J dropped 3; count of bases not matched to a gene: 4. This chain's CDR3 is CARQDRVYNSPLHF. The DNA for the CDR3 is TGTGCCAGACAGGACAGGGTCTATAATTCACCCCTCCACTTT.

In nucleotides, the CDR3 is TGTGCCAGCAGCCTCGGACTCCCCTCGGATGAGCAGTTCTTC. This codes for CASSLGLPSDEQFF. The J gene is TRBJ2-1, the V gene TRBV4-2; D possibly corresponds to TRBD2 (5 bases). V was cut by 4 bases and J by 8 bases, with 15 bases left in between. The CDR3 is 14 residues long. Germline V gives CDR1 LGHNA, CDR2 YNFKEQ.

This sequence joins TRBV18 and TRBJ2-5, with D perhaps matching TRBD2 (6 bases). In germline, CDR1 is KGHSH, CDR2 LQKENI. Between the trimmed V and J ends, which lost 3 bases and 5 bases, there was a span of 10 bases. CDR3 length: 13 residues. The CDR3 here is CASSPSGRETQYF. DNA for the CDR3: TGTGCCAGCTCACCCTCGGGGAGGGAGACCCAGTACTTC. Complete variable domain (other parts from reference TRBV18 and TRBJ2-5): NAGVMQNPRHLVRRRGQEARLRCSPMKGHSHVYWYRQLPEEGLKFMVYLQKENIIDESGMPKERFSAEFPKEGPSILRIQQVVRGDSAAYFCASSPSGRETQYFGPGTRLLVL.

To note about this clone: This sample also contains other DNA sequences that code for the same CDR3. This chain connects TRBV5-1 to TRBJ1-4; no clear D gene. The CDR3 covers 14 residues. CDR1 SGHRS and CDR2 YFSETQ come from the germline V gene. The ends were cut back, 0 bases at V and 3 bases at J, with 6 bases in the middle. This CDR3 reads CASSLGGANEKLFF. The CDR3 DNA follows: TGCGCCAGCAGCTTGGGTGGAGCTAATGAAAAACTGTTTTTT.

The chain has TRBV5-1 and TRBJ2-6; a weak D match, TRBD2 (5 bases). V lost 5 bases and J lost 2, with 20 bases in between. The germline V gene has CDR1 SGHRS and CDR2 YFSETQ. The CDR3 has 18 residues. The CDR3 DNA is TGCGCCAGCAGTCTCGCACTAACTCGGGGAGCTGGGGCCAACGTCCTGACTTTC. Amino acids: CASSLALTRGAGANVLTF.

This chain uses TRBV29-1 with TRBJ2-3, with 7 bases fitting TRBD1. The CDR3 extends over 13 amino acids. V shed 3 bases, J shed 1 base, and the junction held 1 base outside the gene matches. Per germline, CDR1 SQVTM and CDR2 ANQGSEA. Here the CDR3 DNA reads TGCAGCGTTGATACAGGGGGCACAGATACGCAGTATTTT. Protein: CSVDTGGTDTQYF.

V and J are TRBV19 and TRBJ2-7; 8 positions match TRBD1. Unmatched junction bases numbered 7, after V lost 8 bases and J lost 7 bases. Germline V lookup: CDR1 LNHDA, CDR2 SQIVND (reference sequence). CDR3 length equals 12 residues. CDR3: CASRDRPGEQYF. In DNA form, the CDR3 reads TGTGCCAGTCGGGACAGGCCGGGGGAGCAGTACTTC. Full variable domain (missing parts from reference TRBV19 and TRBJ2-7): DGGITQSPKYLFRKEGQNVTLSCEQNLNHDAMYWYRQDPGQGLRLIYYSQIVNDFQKGDIAEGYSVSREKKESFPLTVTSAQKNPTAFYLCASRDRPGEQYFGPGTRLTVT.

The chain joins TRBV5-8 to TRBJ2-1; 10 bases are shared with TRBD1. With V trimmed by 4 bases and J by 12 bases, 13 bases remained unmatched. CDR1 is SGHTS and CDR2 is YDEGEE in the germline V gene. The CDR3 sequence is 15 residues long. DNA for the CDR3: TGTGCCAGCAGCCCGGGACAGGGGAACCTCGGGGCGCAGTTCTTC. This encodes CASSPGQGNLGAQFF. The full variable domain, rest sourced from reference TRBV5-8 and TRBJ2-1, is EAGVTQSPTHLIKTRGQQATLRCSPISGHTSVYWYQQALGLGLQFLLWYDEGEERNRGNFPPRFSGRQFPNYSSELNVNALELEDSALYLCASSPGQGNLGAQFFGPGTRLTVL.

Only a few counts were recorded for this clone. The chain couples TRBV14 to TRBJ1-4, with D unclear. The germline gives CDR1 SGHDN, CDR2 FVKESK. This CDR3 is built from 14 residues. V was shortened by 0 bases and J by 10 bases, with 12 bases between the two germline ends. The CDR3 coding sequence is TGTGCCAGCAGCCAAGACAGCGTTTTCGCAAAACTGTTTTTT. This sequence encodes CASSQDSVFAKLFF.